The clone carrying this T cell receptor (beta chain) was detected only a few times. Its antigen is not identified. The record originates from a study of T-cell reconstitution after alpha-beta-depleted transplantation in children. Notes on the study in general: Once a year had passed after transplant, T-cell counts and diversity came mostly from newly produced T cells. Reportedly, alpha-beta T cells present about two months post-transplant originated from several hundred expanded clones of graft origin. At day 60, the high TCRbeta diversity found in some patients originated from recipient T cells and thymic progenitors that had survived.

Unique molecular identifiers were incorporated during preparation of the TCRbeta library. TCRdb re-analysed the PCR reads in MiXCR, keeping a single row per CDR3 protein. Of hundreds of thousands of distinct CDR3 sequences listed, approximately 13% are singletons. Germline V lookup: CDR1 SGHTA, CDR2 FQGTGA. Trimming cost V 5 bases and J 7 bases; bases outside gene matches: 16. The CDR3 runs 17 residues. The sequence derives from a male patient between 5 and 17 years old who had a stem cell transplant for acute myeloid leukemia, so the T cells may come from the graft donor. The material sequenced was PBMCs, mostly from graft donor cells, taken 360 days after TCRalphabeta/CD19-depleted stem cell transplant. The chain has TRBV7-3 and TRBJ2-1; TRBD2 agrees at 8 bases. In DNA, the CDR3 is TGTGCCAGCAGCCCTCCGAGGAGGGTGCGGGAGGTTAATGAGCAGTTCTTC. Translated, it gives CASSPPRRVREVNEQFF.